This T cell receptor (beta chain) was sequenced during a study of blood T cell repertoires in COVID-19. Study summary: Some COVID-19 samples were acute and others convalescent; all came from the United States, Italy and Spain. The cDNA or gDNA used as material had been derived from T cells, B-cell-depleted T cells, or PBMCs.

Trimming removed 2 bases from V and 5 bases from J; junction bases left unmatched: 5. The length of the CDR3 is 14 residues. The germline V gene encodes CDR1 KGHSH and CDR2 LQKENI. Authors' methods: For nucleated cells, counts were estimated from reference gene primer amplification. Profiling relied on immunoSEQ multiplex PCR, and the TCRdb table lists in-frame clones only, not all of them. D and trimming were read from the DNA, whereas the V and J calls and clone size are those reported in that table. The top ten clones hold 2.5% to 3.5% of a sample with about 230,000 clones, approximately 91% of them seen once.

The sample comprised peripheral blood. The receptor was isolated from a woman aged 55-70 years with acute or convalescent COVID-19. This chain uses TRBV18 with TRBJ1-1; TRBD1 matches 7 bases. The CDR3 here is CASSPIVQGTEAFF. CDR3 DNA: TGTGCCAGCTCACCAATTGTACAGGGGACTGAAGCTTTCTTT.